The sequence of this T cell receptor beta chain was determined in a study of human T cells and chemical hapten exposure. About the research overall: Throughout the roughly 24-week study, diphenylcyclopropenone was applied weekly to the patients' scalps. The cohort included alopecia areata under or over 50% scalp, totalis and universalis.

MiXCR, run by TCRdb on the RACE reads, gives a single entry per CDR3 protein. The data show over 65,000 distinct CDR3 sequences, 11% seen once. CDR1 is SGHAT and CDR2 is FQDESV in the germline V gene (reference sequence). Trimming took 3 bases from V and 6 from J, leaving 10 bases between them. The CDR3 covers 13 residues. Time point of the sample: patch test 3, about 24 weeks after DPC sensitization. Treatment reported: therapeutic diphenylcyclopropenone sensitization with weekly scalp DPC. Non-pregnant alopecia patients aged 18 to 70, suitable for DPC therapy. This clonotype came up once. This rearrangement joins TRBV11-1 to TRBJ2-3; D unclear. This clonotype was obtained from a woman between 45 and 65 years old with alopecia areata. Some clones in this sample may be carry-over from other donors' samples. The sample in question was whole blood, obtained in connection with sensitization to the hapten diphenylcyclopropenone (DPC). The CDR3, as DNA: TGTGCCAGCAGCTTGGGTGTAGGTGATACGCAGTATTTT. Its protein product is CASSLGVGDTQYF.